Listed below are T cell receptor beta chains from one sample, sequenced in a study of blood T cell repertoires in COVID-19. Profiled with immunoSEQ multiplex PCR; TCRdb holds only in-frame clones, not every one. This sample carries 220,000 or so clones, 80% to 90% of them seen once, and the ten largest clones take about 1%. The material sequenced was PBMCs or T cells enriched from blood (not recorded which). The receptor set was obtained from a man aged 50 to 60 who had been exposed to COVID-19. CDR3s include the opening cysteine and the closing phenylalanine or tryptophan. Fields, in order: clone size, J gene, CDR3 length, D gene, V gene, CDR3 DNA, CDR3 protein. A D gene is named only where the DNA matches it firmly. Where a row states a size, it is once, few, many or the class of an expanded clone; other rows omit it.

clone_size: -; j_call: TRBJ1-5; cdr3_length: 14; d_call: TRBD1; v_call: TRBV5-8; cdr3_nt: TGTGCCAGCAGTTACAGGGGGCCTGGTCAGCCCCAGCATTTT; cdr3_aa: CASSYRGPGQPQHF
clone_size: -; j_call: TRBJ1-6; cdr3_length: 13; d_call: -; v_call: TRBV30; cdr3_nt: TGTGCCTGGAGACCCCTTTCTGTTACGGCCCTCCACTTT; cdr3_aa: CAWRPLSVTALHF
clone_size: -; j_call: TRBJ2-3; cdr3_length: 13; d_call: -; v_call: TRBV18; cdr3_nt: TGTGCCAGCTCAGAGGGCCGCCGGGATACGCAGTATTTT; cdr3_aa: CASSEGRRDTQYF
clone_size: -; j_call: TRBJ2-1; cdr3_length: 15; d_call: TRBD2; v_call: TRBV5-1; cdr3_nt: TGCGCCAGCAGCTTAACGGGGGGAGCTAACAATGAGCAGTTCTTC; cdr3_aa: CASSLTGGANNEQFF
clone_size: once; j_call: TRBJ1-4; cdr3_length: 15; d_call: -; v_call: TRBV28; cdr3_nt: TGTGCCAGCAGTTTATGGACAGCAACTAATGAAAAACTGTTTTTT; cdr3_aa: CASSLWTATNEKLFF
clone_size: -; j_call: TRBJ1-4; cdr3_length: 12; d_call: -; v_call: TRBV19; cdr3_nt: TGTGCCAGTACGAAGGGGGATGAAAAACTGTTTTTT; cdr3_aa: CASTKGDEKLFF
clone_size: -; j_call: TRBJ1-2; cdr3_length: 17; d_call: TRBD1; v_call: TRBV4-2; cdr3_nt: TGTGCCAGCAGCCAAGGTCCAGGGGGATTCTTGGTGTATTACTACACCTTC; cdr3_aa: CASSQGPGGFLVYYYTF
clone_size: -; j_call: TRBJ1-1; cdr3_length: 13; d_call: -; v_call: TRBV7-9; cdr3_nt: TGTGCCAGCAGCTTAGAAGGTGGGGCACCTCTGGCTTTT; cdr3_aa: CASSLEGGAPLAF
clone_size: -; j_call: TRBJ1-5; cdr3_length: 13; d_call: -; v_call: TRBV6-1; cdr3_nt: TGTGCCAGCAGTGAGAGTAGCAATCAGCCCCAGCATTTT; cdr3_aa: CASSESSNQPQHF
clone_size: -; j_call: TRBJ1-6; cdr3_length: 12; d_call: -; v_call: TRBV2; cdr3_nt: TGTGCCAGTTCGGGGAATAATTCACCCCTCCACTTT; cdr3_aa: CASSGNNSPLHF
clone_size: -; j_call: TRBJ2-3; cdr3_length: 16; d_call: TRBD2; v_call: TRBV7-3; cdr3_nt: TGTGCCAGCAGCTTAATGGGACTAGCGGATACAGATACGCAGTATTTT; cdr3_aa: CASSLMGLADTDTQYF
clone_size: -; j_call: TRBJ1-5; cdr3_length: 15; d_call: -; v_call: TRBV5-1; cdr3_nt: TGCGCCAGCAGCTTGGTTGGCGGGATTAATCAGCCCCAGCATTTT; cdr3_aa: CASSLVGGINQPQHF
clone_size: -; j_call: TRBJ1-2; cdr3_length: 14; d_call: TRBD1; v_call: TRBV4-2; cdr3_nt: TGTGCCAGCAGCCAGGGGGGACAGAGTTATGGCTACACCTTC; cdr3_aa: CASSQGGQSYGYTF